Listed below are T cell receptor beta chains from one sample, sequenced in a study of T cell responses to AZD1222 COVID-19 vaccine. The protocol was immunoSEQ multiplex PCR, while the TCRdb copy is restricted to in-frame clones and leaves out a portion. The sample records about 160,000 clones, 85% to 90% being singletons. The sample was peripheral blood, taken 28 days after the second AZD1222 dose. The receptors come from an adult who received the AZD1222 COVID-19 vaccine. Both conserved end residues are part of each CDR3. The D gene is left open where the match is weak. Size is omitted from some rows. Given values are once, few, many or a class for expanded clones.

>TRBJ1-2|TRBD1|TRBV4-3|NA
CASSQDTGADGYTF
TGCGCCAGCAGCCAAGATACAGGGGCGGATGGCTACACCTTC
>TRBJ2-7|TRBD2|TRBV7-2|NA
CASSLATPAGTYEQYF
TGTGCCAGCAGCTTAGCGACGCCAGCGGGGACCTACGAGCAGTACTTC
>TRBJ2-2|NA|TRBV27|few
CASRKHRTGRDPTGELFF
TGTGCCAGCAGGAAACACCGCACAGGACGGGACCCCACCGGGGAGCTGTTTTTT
>TRBJ1-5|TRBD1|TRBV19|NA
CASSPKGDRRINQPQHF
TGTGCCAGTAGTCCAAAAGGGGACAGGCGAATCAATCAGCCCCAGCATTTT
>TRBJ1-5|NA|TRBV7-6|NA
CASSPLDGSNQPQHF
TGTGCCAGCAGCCCCTTGGATGGGAGCAATCAGCCCCAGCATTTT
>TRBJ1-2|NA|TRBV7-2|NA
CASSPTVANYGYTF
TGTGCCAGCAGCCCGACAGTAGCTAACTATGGCTACACCTTC
>TRBJ1-3|NA|TRBV5-1|NA
CASSGGRAISGNTIYF
TGCGCCAGCAGTGGTGGCAGGGCTATCTCTGGAAACACCATATATTTT
>TRBJ2-3|NA|TRBV7-2|NA
CASSPNTDTQYF
TGTGCCAGCAGCCCCAATACAGATACGCAGTATTTT
>TRBJ2-2|NA|TRBV5-6|NA
CASSLKGSGELFF
TGTGCCAGCAGCTTGAAGGGTTCGGGGGAGCTGTTTTTT
>TRBJ2-3|NA|TRBV12-3/TRBV12-4|NA
CASSTQRDTQYF
TGTGCCAGCAGTACCCAACGGGATACGCAGTATTTT
>TRBJ1-5|NA|TRBV18|NA
CASSPSWGNQPQHF
TGTGCCAGCTCGCCCAGTTGGGGGAATCAGCCCCAGCATTTT
>TRBJ1-1|NA|TRBV2|NA
CATWTERTEAFF
TGTGCCACCTGGACAGAAAGGACTGAAGCTTTCTTT
>TRBJ2-1|NA|TRBV30|NA
CAWSVGLDEQFF
TGTGCCTGGAGTGTAGGTTTGGATGAGCAGTTCTTC
>TRBJ2-3|NA|TRBV7-9|NA
CASSSQRDTQYF
TGTGCCAGCAGCTCTCAGCGGGATACGCAGTATTTT
>TRBJ2-5|NA|TRBV12-3/TRBV12-4|NA
CASSTGSETQYF
TGTGCCAGCAGTACAGGGTCGGAGACCCAGTACTTC
>TRBJ2-7|NA|TRBV11-2|NA
CASSLRLEVRDEQYF
TGTGCCAGCAGCCTACGATTGGAAGTACGTGACGAGCAGTACTTC
>TRBJ1-2|NA|TRBV6-6|NA
CASSQQGSGYGYTF
TGTGCCAGCAGTCAACAGGGATCCGGCTATGGCTACACCTTC
>TRBJ2-2|NA|TRBV27|NA
CASSFSGTNANTGELFF
TGTGCCAGCAGTTTTTCCGGGACAAACGCGAACACCGGGGAGCTGTTTTTT
>TRBJ1-4|TRBD1|TRBV5-1|once
CASSSQGATNEKLFF
TGCGCCAGCAGCTCCCAGGGGGCGACTAATGAAAAACTGTTTTTT
>TRBJ2-1|NA|TRBV29-1|NA
CSVHSGFSLNEQFF
TGCAGCGTCCATTCAGGGTTTAGTTTAAATGAGCAGTTCTTC
>TRBJ1-4|NA|TRBV6-5|few
CASSWQGPARGGKLFF
TGTGCCAGCAGTTGGCAGGGGCCGGCGAGGGGGGGAAAACTGTTTTTT
>TRBJ1-2|NA|TRBV19|NA
CASRLGGQPDYGYTF
TGTGCCAGTAGGTTAGGCGGACAGCCAGATTATGGCTACACCTTC
>TRBJ2-5|NA|TRBV6-2/TRBV6-3|once
CASSRTSRETQYF
TGTGCCAGCAGCCGAACTAGCAGGGAGACCCAGTACTTC
>TRBJ2-1|NA|TRBV6-4|NA
CASSERRDPRFNEQFF
TGTGCCAGCAGTGAAAGGAGGGACCCCCGGTTTAATGAGCAGTTCTTC
>TRBJ1-1|NA|TRBV6-5|NA
CASLPGGEDTEAFF
TGTGCCAGCCTCCCCGGGGGGGAGGACACTGAAGCTTTCTTT
>TRBJ1-1|NA|TRBV14|NA
CASSQQIGTEAFF
TGTGCCAGCAGCCAACAGATTGGAACTGAAGCTTTCTTT
>TRBJ1-2|NA|TRBV5-1|NA
CASSLTQNYGYTF
TGCGCCAGCAGCTTGACCCAGAACTATGGCTACACCTTC
>TRBJ1-1|TRBD1|TRBV4-3|NA
CASGTRTGSTEAFF
TGCGCCAGCGGGACAAGGACAGGGTCCACTGAAGCTTTCTTT
>TRBJ1-6|TRBD1|TRBV2|NA
CASRQGPYNSPLHF
TGTGCCAGTCGACAGGGACCATATAATTCACCCCTCCACTTT
>TRBJ1-3|TRBD1|TRBV5-5|NA
CASSLTGGKGNTIYF
TGTGCCAGCAGCCTGACAGGGGGCAAAGGAAACACCATATATTTT
>TRBJ2-1|TRBD2|TRBV7-7|NA
CASSLGRGDHNEQFF
TGTGCTAGCAGCTTAGGACGGGGGGACCACAATGAGCAGTTCTTC
>TRBJ1-1|NA|TRBV7-9|NA
CASTQGGVHTEAFF
TGTGCCAGCACCCAAGGGGGGGTGCACACTGAAGCTTTCTTT
>TRBJ1-4|TRBD1|TRBV4-1|once
CASSRQGYNEKLFF
TGCGCCAGCAGCCGACAGGGTTATAATGAAAAACTGTTTTTT
>TRBJ2-2|NA|TRBV7-9|NA
CASRIGRAGELFF
TGTGCCAGCAGGATTGGGAGAGCCGGGGAGCTGTTTTTT
>TRBJ2-5|NA|TRBV7-2|NA
CASSPQGTNQETQYF
TGTGCCAGCAGCCCACAGGGGACTAACCAAGAGACCCAGTACTTC
>TRBJ1-2|NA|TRBV30|NA
CAWSPYRKSYTF
TGTGCCTGGAGTCCATATAGGAAGAGCTACACCTTC
>TRBJ2-1|NA|TRBV21-1|NA
CASSNLRTSGGAGEQFF
TGTGCCAGCAGCAATCTGAGGACTAGCGGGGGGGCAGGTGAGCAGTTCTTC
>TRBJ1-1|NA|TRBV7-3|NA
CASSLSENTEAFF
TGTGCCAGCAGCTTAAGCGAGAACACTGAAGCTTTCTTT
>TRBJ2-2|TRBD1|TRBV24-1|NA
CASSGQGDTGELFF
TGTGCCTCGTCGGGACAGGGTGACACCGGGGAGCTGTTTTTT
>TRBJ1-4|NA|TRBV9|NA
CASSVGTATNEKLFF
TGTGCCAGCAGCGTAGGAACCGCAACTAATGAAAAACTGTTTTTT
>TRBJ2-2|TRBD1|TRBV7-9|NA
CASSLTGVTGELFF
TGTGCCAGCAGCTTAACAGGGGTCACCGGGGAGCTGTTTTTT
>TRBJ1-5|TRBD1|TRBV6-5|once
CASRGQGDNQPQHF
TGTGCCAGCAGGGGACAGGGAGATAATCAGCCCCAGCATTTT
>TRBJ2-5|NA|TRBV6-5|NA
CASRVYSETQYF
TGTGCCAGCAGGGTTTATTCCGAGACCCAGTACTTC
>TRBJ1-1|NA|TRBV5-1|NA
CASSFSYGDTEAFF
TGCGCCAGCAGCTTCTCTTACGGGGACACTGAAGCTTTCTTT
>TRBJ1-2|TRBD1|TRBV2|NA
CASRGQSYRYTF
TGTGCCAGCAGGGGACAGAGCTATCGCTACACCTTC
>TRBJ1-1|NA|TRBV5-6|NA
CASSSSRGTEAFF
TGTGCCAGCAGCTCCTCCAGAGGCACTGAAGCTTTCTTT
>TRBJ1-2|TRBD1|TRBV7-9|NA
CASSLSDREGYGYTF
TGTGCCAGCAGCTTATCGGACAGGGAGGGCTATGGCTACACCTTC
>TRBJ2-2|NA|TRBV2|NA
CASSQKGAFLGELFF
TGTGCCAGCAGCCAAAAGGGCGCATTTCTCGGGGAGCTGTTTTTT
>TRBJ1-1|NA|TRBV29-1|NA
CSVVGQMNTEAFF
TGCAGCGTTGTAGGGCAGATGAACACTGAAGCTTTCTTT
>TRBJ1-5|NA|TRBV27|NA
CASSLRPNQPQHF
TGTGCCAGCAGTTTACGCCCTAATCAGCCCCAGCATTTT
>TRBJ1-1|NA|TRBV10-3|NA
CAISEPPGSKAFF
TGTGCCATCAGTGAGCCCCCCGGATCCAAAGCTTTCTTT
>TRBJ1-3|NA|TRBV11-2|NA
CASSPQLLAAGNTIYF
TGTGCCAGCAGCCCACAACTCTTGGCCGCCGGAAACACCATATATTTT
>TRBJ2-7|NA|TRBV13|NA
CASSLAGNSYEQYF
TGTGCCAGCAGCTTAGCCGGTAACTCCTACGAGCAGTACTTC
>TRBJ2-7|NA|TRBV5-1|NA
CASSLVGGEQYF
TGCGCCAGCAGCTTGGTTGGCGGGGAGCAGTACTTC
>TRBJ1-3|NA|TRBV5-1|few
CASSLGFVGTSGNTIYF
TGCGCCAGCAGCTTGGGGTTCGTGGGGACCTCGGGAAACACCATATATTTT
>TRBJ1-5|NA|TRBV7-9|NA
CASSAVGGGNQPQHF
TGTGCCAGCAGCGCCGTTGGCGGGGGCAATCAGCCCCAGCATTTT